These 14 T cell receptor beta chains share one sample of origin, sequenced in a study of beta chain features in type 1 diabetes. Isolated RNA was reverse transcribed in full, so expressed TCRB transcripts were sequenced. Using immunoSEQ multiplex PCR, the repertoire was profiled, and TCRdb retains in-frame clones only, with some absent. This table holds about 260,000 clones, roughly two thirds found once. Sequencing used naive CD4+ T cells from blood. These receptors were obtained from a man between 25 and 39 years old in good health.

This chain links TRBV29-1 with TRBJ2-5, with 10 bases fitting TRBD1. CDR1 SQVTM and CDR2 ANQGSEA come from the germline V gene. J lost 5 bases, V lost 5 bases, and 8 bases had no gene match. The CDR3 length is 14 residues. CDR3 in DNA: TGCAGCGTTCTACCGGGACAGGGGCAGGAGACCCAGTACTTC. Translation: CSVLPGQGQETQYF.

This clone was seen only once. The CDR3 sequence: CASSQAETSGGSNTQYF. CDR3 in DNA: TGCGCCAGCAGCCAAGCCGAAACTAGCGGGGGGTCAAATACGCAGTATTTT. V gene TRBV4-1 combines with J gene TRBJ2-3; 12 bases fit TRBD2. Germline CDR1 and CDR2: MGHRA and YSYEKL. This CDR3 has 17 amino acids. Losses at the gene ends were 1 base for V and 7 bases for J; bases not matched to a gene: 9.

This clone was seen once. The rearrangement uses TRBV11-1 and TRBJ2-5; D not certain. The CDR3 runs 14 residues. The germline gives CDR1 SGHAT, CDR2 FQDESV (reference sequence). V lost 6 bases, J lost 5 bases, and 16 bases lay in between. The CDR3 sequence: CASRDASVGETQYF. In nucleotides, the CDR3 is TGTGCCAGCAGAGACGCCTCGGTCGGTGAGACCCAGTACTTC.

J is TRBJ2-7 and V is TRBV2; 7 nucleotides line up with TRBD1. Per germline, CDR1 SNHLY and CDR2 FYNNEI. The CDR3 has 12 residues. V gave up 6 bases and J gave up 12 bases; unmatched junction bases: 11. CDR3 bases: TGTGCCAGCAGCCTACGGACAGGTTGGAGGTACTTC. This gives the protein CASSLRTGWRYF.

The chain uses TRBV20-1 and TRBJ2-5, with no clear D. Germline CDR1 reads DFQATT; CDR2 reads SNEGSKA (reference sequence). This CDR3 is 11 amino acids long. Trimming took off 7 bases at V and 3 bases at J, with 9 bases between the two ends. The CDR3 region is CSVGREETQYF. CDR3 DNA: TGCAGTGTTGGCAGAGAAGAGACCCAGTACTTC.

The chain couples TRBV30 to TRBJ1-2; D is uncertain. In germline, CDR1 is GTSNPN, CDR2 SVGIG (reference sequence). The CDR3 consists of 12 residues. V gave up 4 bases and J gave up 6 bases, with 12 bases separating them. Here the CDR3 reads CAWNVNSDGYTF. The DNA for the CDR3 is TGTGCCTGGAACGTCAATAGCGATGGCTACACCTTC.

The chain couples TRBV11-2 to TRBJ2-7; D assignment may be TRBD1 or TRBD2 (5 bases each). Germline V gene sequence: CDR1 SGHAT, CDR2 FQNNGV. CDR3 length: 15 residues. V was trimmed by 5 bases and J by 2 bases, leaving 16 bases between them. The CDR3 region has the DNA TGTGCCAGCAGCGCACGGGACGGTCCCACCTACGAGCAGTACTTC. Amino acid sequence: CASSARDGPTYEQYF.

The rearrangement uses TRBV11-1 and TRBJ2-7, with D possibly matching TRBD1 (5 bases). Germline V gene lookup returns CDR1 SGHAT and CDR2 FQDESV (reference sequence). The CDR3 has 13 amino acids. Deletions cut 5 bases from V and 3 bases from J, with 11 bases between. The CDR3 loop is CASSPGLSYEQYF. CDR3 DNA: TGTGCCAGCAGCCCAGGGCTTAGCTACGAGCAGTACTTC.

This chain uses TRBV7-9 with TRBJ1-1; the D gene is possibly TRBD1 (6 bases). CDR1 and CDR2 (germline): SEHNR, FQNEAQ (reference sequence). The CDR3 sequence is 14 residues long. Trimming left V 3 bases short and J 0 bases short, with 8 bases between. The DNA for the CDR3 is TGTGCCAGCAGCTTTGACAGGCTGAACACTGAAGCTTTCTTT. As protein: CASSFDRLNTEAFF. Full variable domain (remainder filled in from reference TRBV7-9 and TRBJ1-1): DTGVSQNPRHKITKRGQNVTFRCDPISEHNRLYWYRQTLGQGPEFLTYFQNEAQLEKSRLLSDRFSAERPKGSFSTLEIQRTEQGDSAMYLCASSFDRLNTEAFFGQGTRLTVV.

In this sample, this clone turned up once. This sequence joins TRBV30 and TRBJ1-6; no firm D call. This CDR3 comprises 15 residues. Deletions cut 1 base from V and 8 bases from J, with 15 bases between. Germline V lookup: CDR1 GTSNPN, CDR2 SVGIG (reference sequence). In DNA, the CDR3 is TGTGCCTGGAGTGGAGGGAGACCCGGCGATTCACCCCTCCACTTT. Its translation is CAWSGGRPGDSPLHF.

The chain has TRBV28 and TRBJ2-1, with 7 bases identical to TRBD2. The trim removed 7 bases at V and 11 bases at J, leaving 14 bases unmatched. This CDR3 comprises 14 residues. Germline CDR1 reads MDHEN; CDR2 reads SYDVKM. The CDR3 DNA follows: TGTGCCAGCACCGGCGGATCGCGGGAGAGGCAGCAGTTCTTC. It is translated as CASTGGSRERQQFF.

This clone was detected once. CDR3 bases: TGTGCCAGCAGCCTGTCCAGGAATGGAAACACCATATATTTT. It encodes CASSLSRNGNTIYF. The chain couples TRBV7-2 to TRBJ1-3; D gene ambiguous. Germline CDR1 and CDR2: SGHTA and FQGNSA. The CDR3 contains 14 residues. V lost 5 bases and J lost 3, with 11 bases in between.

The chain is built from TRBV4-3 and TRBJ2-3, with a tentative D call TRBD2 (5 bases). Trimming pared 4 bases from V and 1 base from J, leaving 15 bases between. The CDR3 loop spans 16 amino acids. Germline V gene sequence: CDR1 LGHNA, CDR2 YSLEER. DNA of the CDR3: TGCGCCAGCAGCCGCCTGGACTCCACCGGCACAGATACGCAGTATTTT. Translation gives CASSRLDSTGTDTQYF.

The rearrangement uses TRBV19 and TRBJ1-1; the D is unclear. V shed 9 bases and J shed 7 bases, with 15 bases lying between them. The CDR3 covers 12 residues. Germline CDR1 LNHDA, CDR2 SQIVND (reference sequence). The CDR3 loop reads CASLREPSEAFF. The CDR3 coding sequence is TGTGCCAGCTTAAGAGAGCCCAGTGAAGCTTTCTTT. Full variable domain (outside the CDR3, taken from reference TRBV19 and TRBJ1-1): DGGITQSPKYLFRKEGQNVTLSCEQNLNHDAMYWYRQDPGQGLRLIYYSQIVNDFQKGDIAEGYSVSREKKESFPLTVTSAQKNPTAFYLCASLREPSEAFFGQGTRLTVV.